Reported below is one T cell receptor beta chain. Its antigen is still unknown. The CDR3 loop spans 12 amino acids. V was clipped by 10 bases and J by 11 bases; unmatched bases: 11. Germline lookup yields CDR1 MNHEY and CDR2 SMNVEV (reference sequence). TCRdb's copy holds only in-frame clones and misses some; the assay was immunoSEQ multiplex PCR. The sample holds around 100,000 clones, around 85% seen once. These data come from a study of T cell responses to AZD1222 COVID-19 vaccine. Study overall: Pooled in the analysis were second doses at about 4 or about 12 weeks.

Points from the study as a whole: Spike-wide coverage was observed for vaccine-associated CD4 TCRs, with dominant responses at 160-218 and 743-854. Donors were mostly white British, more females; clonal diversity possibly underestimated. Nearly half of spike-specific TCRs reportedly target unmutated variant regions.

The chain joins TRBV27 to TRBJ1-2; 9 bases align to TRBD1. This receptor was taken from an adult in good health. The sample in question was peripheral blood, obtained on day 0 of AZD1222 vaccination. The DNA for the CDR3 is TGTGCCACCTACAGATCGGGACAGGGTTACACCTTC. Its translation: CATYRSGQGYTF.